This record covers a single T cell receptor beta chain. Its antigen is unknown. This sample was included in a study of T-cell memory formation after mild COVID-19. Overall study findings and caveats: Contracting CD4+ clones lay largely in CM and EM, with CD8+ ones residing in EMRA. The authors left the SARS-CoV-2 specificity of second-wave clones peaking on day 37 unconfirmed.

Germline V gene lookup returns CDR1 SSHAT and CDR2 FNYEAQ (reference sequence). The CDR3 length is 15 residues. V was clipped by 5 bases and J by 0 bases; unmatched bases: 4. TCRdb re-analysed the 5' RACE reads in MiXCR, keeping a single row per CDR3 protein. The table includes about 320,000 distinct CDR3 sequences, approximately 14% detected once. The clonotype originates from a man between 18 and 29 years old who had mild COVID-19 (a few samples of this study predate the infection). Cell type and time point are not known. V gene TRBV7-7 combines with J gene TRBJ2-7, with 10 bases identical to TRBD1. Sequenced: PBMCs or a T cell subset sorted from them (not recorded which). DNA for the CDR3: TGTGCCAGCAGCATGGGACAGGGGAACTCCTACGAGCAGTACTTC. This encodes CASSMGQGNSYEQYF.